Shown below are 12 T cell receptor beta chains from a single sample sequenced in a study of Tregs in tolerant kidney transplant recipients. The repertoire was sequenced with immunoSEQ multiplex PCR; TCRdb's copy has only in-frame clones and lacks some. The sample carries under 300,000 clones, 84% recorded once. The specimen was CD4+ T cells from blood. All receptors come from a human donor in good health.

The chain uses TRBV7-8 and TRBJ2-7; D could derive from TRBD1 or TRBD2 (5 bases each). The V and J ends lost 5 bases and 0 bases respectively, with 11 bases between them. CDR1 and CDR2 (germline): SGHVS, FQNEAQ. The CDR3 consists of 14 residues. CDR3 in amino acids: CASSPPGPSYEQYF. The CDR3 bases are TGTGCCAGCAGCCCCCCGGGGCCCTCCTACGAGCAGTACTTC.

This clone was counted a single time. This chain connects TRBV5-1 to TRBJ2-2; possible D gene TRBD1, 6 bases. The CDR3 has 19 amino acids. The germline gives CDR1 SGHRS, CDR2 YFSETQ. V lost 3 bases and J 0 bases, leaving 21 bases between the germline ends. As DNA, the CDR3 is TGCGCCAGCAGCTCCATTACATTTGGGGCAGGGGCGAACACCGGGGAGCTGTTTTTT. This sequence encodes CASSSITFGAGANTGELFF.

The chain carries TRBV5-6 and TRBJ2-4; D tentatively fits TRBD1 or TRBD2 (5 bases each). The CDR3 extends over 11 amino acids. Germline V lookup: CDR1 SGHDT, CDR2 YYEEEE. V was cut by 0 bases and J by 13 bases, with 8 bases left in between. The CDR3 sequence is CASSLGDRQYF. The CDR3 DNA follows: TGTGCCAGCAGCTTGGGGGACCGACAGTACTTC.

V is TRBV5-1 and J is TRBJ2-7; the match to TRBD1 covers 7 bases. CDR3 size: 14 residues. Germline CDR1 SGHRS, CDR2 YFSETQ. J was trimmed by 3 bases and V by 4 bases; bases with no gene match: 7. In nucleotides, the CDR3 is TGCGCCAGCAGCCGAAGGGGACAGAGCTACGAGCAGTACTTC. Translation: CASSRRGQSYEQYF.

The chain carries TRBV5-1 and TRBJ2-1, with 10 bases identical to TRBD2. V was pared by 0 bases and J by 3 bases, with 3 bases of the junction left unmatched. CDR3 length: 16 amino acids. The germline V gene encodes CDR1 SGHRS and CDR2 YFSETQ. CDR3 DNA: TGCGCCAGCAGCTTGGGGCTAGCGGGGGTCTACAATGAGCAGTTCTTC. Amino acid sequence: CASSLGLAGVYNEQFF.

About this clone: The same CDR3 arises from other DNA sequences in this sample as well. The chain couples TRBV19 to TRBJ1-2; D not certain. V was clipped by 6 bases and J by 4 bases, with 9 bases between them. Germline values: CDR1 LNHDA, CDR2 SQIVND (reference sequence). The CDR3 covers 12 residues. The CDR3, as DNA: TGTGCCAGTAGCGGTCAGTTCTATGGCTACACCTTC. Translated, it gives CASSGQFYGYTF.

The rearrangement links TRBV6-6 to TRBJ2-7; D call uncertain. CDR3 length: 12 amino acids. The germline gives CDR1 MNHNY, CDR2 SVGAGI (reference sequence). The V gene lost 6 bases and the J gene lost 3 bases, with 9 bases spanning the gap. CDR3 in DNA: TGTGCCAGCAGCCCCACCGACTACGAGCAGTACTTC. This codes for CASSPTDYEQYF.

The chain recombines TRBV27 with TRBJ1-1, with TRBD1 as a possible D gene (5 bases). The CDR3 has 15 amino acids. Germline assignment: CDR1 MNHEY and CDR2 SMNVEV (reference sequence). V gave up 7 bases and J gave up 4 bases, with 19 bases separating them. The chain's CDR3 is CASKIPTGGVTEAFF. The CDR3 bases are TGTGCCAGCAAGATACCAACCGGAGGGGTCACTGAAGCTTTCTTT.

V and J are TRBV5-1 and TRBJ2-3, with D perhaps TRBD2 (6 bases). CDR3 length: 15 residues. Germline assignment: CDR1 SGHRS and CDR2 YFSETQ. Trimming pared 0 bases from V and 5 bases from J, leaving 13 bases between. The CDR3 here is CASSLAGGNKDTQYF. CDR3 in DNA: TGCGCCAGCAGCTTGGCAGGCGGGAATAAAGATACGCAGTATTTT.

The chain joins TRBV10-1 to TRBJ2-3, with TRBD2 matching over 11 bases. This CDR3 has 14 amino acids. Germline CDR1 is WNHNN and CDR2 is SYGVQD (reference sequence). The V and J ends lost 6 bases and 4 bases, in that order; junction bases with no gene match: 3. The CDR3 DNA reads as TGCGCCAGCAGGTTAGCGGGAGGGCCAGATACGCAGTATTTT. As protein: CASRLAGGPDTQYF.

The chain uses TRBV6-1 and TRBJ1-5; D ambiguous. Germline V gives CDR1 MNHNS, CDR2 SASEGT. The CDR3 contains 13 residues. Trimming removed 6 bases at V and 2 bases at J, with 8 bases between. CDR3 DNA sequence: TGTGCCAGCAGGGGAGGGCGCAATCAGCCCCAGCATTTT. Translating it yields CASRGGRNQPQHF.

V is TRBV21-1 and J is TRBJ2-3; the tabulated D call, TRBD1, remains unverified against the DNA. TRBV21-1 is described as a pseudogene. This CDR3 region has 19 residues. The CDR3 DNA reads TGTGCCAGCAGCAAAGTGGGGCTCAAAGTGAACAGGGGAACTGATACGCAGTATTTT. Encoded protein: CASSKVGLKVNRGTDTQYF.